This T cell receptor beta chain comes out of a study of spatial heterogeneity in lung cancer. TCRdb re-analysed the 5' RACE reads in MiXCR, keeping a single row per CDR3 protein. The profile shows about 18,000 distinct CDR3 sequences, about 20% of them singletons. Time point here: sample taken at primary tumor resection. Whole RNA from tumor, nontumor lung or frozen PBMC was sequenced unsorted. V was cut by 1 base and J by 1 base, with 8 bases left in between. The V gene's germline CDR1 is KGHSH and CDR2 LQKENI. This CDR3 is built from 16 residues. This clonotype showed up many times. The chain has TRBV18 and TRBJ1-6, with D hard to call. The starting material was PBMCs, obtained at surgery. The TCR sequence derives from a male donor with early-stage non-small cell lung cancer. This CDR3 reads CASSPQAASYNSPLHF. The CDR3 DNA sequence: TGTGCCAGCTCACCACAGGCAGCTTCCTATAATTCACCCCTCCACTTT.